Below are 14 T cell receptor beta chains sequenced from a single sample in a study of T cell clonality in common variable immunodeficiency. Assay: immunoSEQ multiplex PCR; the TCRdb copy retains only in-frame clones and omits some. This sample comprises approximately 81,000 clones, none seen once only. The sequencing sample was made of peripheral blood mononuclear cells. These receptors came from a person aged 18 to 69 in good health.

CDR3 sequence reads: CASSHGTSGRYTGETQYF. The sequenced CDR3 bases are TGTGCCAGCAGTCATGGGACTAGCGGGAGGTACACGGGAGAGACC. The chain is built from TRBV27 and TRBJ2-5; 15 positions agree with TRBD2. The observed sequence ends 3 residues before the CDR3 terminus, with the missing tail filled in from the germline J gene. Unmatched junction bases numbered 11, after V lost 5 bases and J lost 4 bases. Germline assignment: CDR1 MNHEY and CDR2 SMNVEV (reference sequence). The CDR3 consists of 18 residues.

There are many counts of this clone. The read ends 3 residues early relative to the CDR3; the germline J gene fills the gap. The chain employs TRBV5-4 and TRBJ2-5; D is possibly TRBD2 (6 bases). CDR3 length: 13 amino acids. Trimming took off 5 bases at V and 2 bases at J, with 10 bases between the two ends. CDR1 SGHNT and CDR2 YYREEE come from the germline V gene (reference sequence). The covered CDR3 bases are TGTGCCAGCAGTCAGGAGGGGCAAGAGACC. This encodes CASSQEGQET. From start to end, the CDR3 is CASSQEGQETQYF.

This clone showed up many times. The missing CDR3 end, 3 residues past where the read stops, is filled in from the germline J gene. This chain links TRBV7-3 with TRBJ1-1; D not resolved. This CDR3 is 13 amino acids long. Trimming took 6 bases from V and 2 from J, leaving 10 bases between them. Per germline, CDR1 SGHTA and CDR2 FQGTGA. Incomplete CDR3 DNA: TGTGCCAGCAGTATAGCAATTAACACTGAA. It translates to CASSIAINTE. The CDR3 in its entirety is CASSIAINTEAFF. Together with reference TRBV7-3 and TRBJ1-1, the CDR3 gives the full variable domain: GAGVSQTPSNKVTEKGKYVELRCDPISGHTALYWYRQSLGQGPEFLIYFQGTGAADDSGLPNDRFFAVRPEGSVSTLKIQRTERGDSAVYLCASSIAINTEAFFGQGTRLTVV.

This clone was counted ten times or more. Its ends do not fully match the called genes, so a read error is possible. Coverage ceases 3 residues before the CDR3 finishes, and the germline J gene fills in the end. The chain uses TRBV5-8 and TRBJ2-1, with TRBD1 matching over 9 bases. In germline, CDR1 is SGHTS, CDR2 YDEGEE. The CDR3 totals 12 residues. The CDR3 loop is CGGQGSYNEQFF. The covered CDR3 bases are TGCGGGGGACAGGGATCCTACAATGAG.

Details on this clone: Read data end 3 residues before the CDR3 end; the end is taken from the germline J gene. V gene TRBV19 combines with J gene TRBJ1-2; 10 positions agree with TRBD1. The CDR3 is 15 amino acids. The V segment lost 5 bases and the J segment 7 bases; nucleotides outside the gene matches: 10. Per the germline V gene, CDR1 is LNHDA and CDR2 is SQIVND (reference sequence). The part of the CDR3 DNA that was read is TGTGCCAGTAGTCTTTCGACAGGGGGCTACTCTGGC. Its translation is CASSLSTGGYSG. The whole CDR3 reads CASSLSTGGYSGYTF.

In its sample, this clone was seen a few times. The read terminates 3 residues before the CDR3 end, so the remaining end is supplied by the germline J gene. This chain links TRBV20-1 with TRBJ2-5, with D tentatively TRBD1 (6 bases). The CDR3 is made up of 13 amino acids. The germline gives CDR1 DFQATT, CDR2 SNEGSKA (reference sequence). Partial CDR3 DNA: TGCAGTGCTAGTGACAGGCGCACAGATACC. This translates into CSASDRRTDT. The complete CDR3 protein is CSASDRRTDTQYF.

This clone was seen many times. The read finishes 3 residues shy of the CDR3 end, and the germline J gene is used to complete it. The chain carries TRBV12-3 or TRBV12-4 and TRBJ2-7; possibly TRBD1 for D (6 bases). The CDR3 totals 12 residues. Trimming took off 6 bases at V and 3 bases at J, with 9 bases between the two ends. Partial CDR3 DNA: TGTGCCAGCAGCCCAGGGGACTACGAG. The encoded protein is CASSPGDYE. The complete CDR3 sequence is CASSPGDYEQYF.

This clone was found a few times. CDR3 DNA (partial): TGTGCCAGCAGCCCTCGACTCCTCTTCCAAGAGACC. It encodes CASSPRLLFQET. The full-length CDR3 reads as CASSPRLLFQETQYF. The chain has TRBV7-6 and TRBJ2-5; D remains ambiguous. The CDR3 end is not reached by the read, which stops 3 residues before it; the germline J gene fills it in. Trimming removed 5 bases from V and 1 base from J, with 14 bases in between. CDR1 and CDR2 (germline): SGHVS, FNYEAQ. The CDR3 totals 15 residues. The full variable domain, completed using reference TRBV7-6 and TRBJ2-5, is GAGVSQSPRYKVTKRGQDVALRCDPISGHVSLYWYRQALGQGPEFLTYFNYEAQQDKSGLPNDRFSAERPEGSISTLTIQRTEQRDSAMYRCASSPRLLFQETQYFGPGTRLLVL.

This clone was observed many times. The read gets to within 3 residues of the CDR3 end, and the germline J gene fills in the rest. V and J are TRBV6-2 or TRBV6-3 and TRBJ2-3, with D possibly matching TRBD1 (6 bases). V was shortened by 0 bases and J by 0 bases, with 13 bases between the two germline ends. There are 17 residues in the CDR3. Germline CDR1 reads MNHEY; CDR2 reads SVGEGT. The CDR3 protein is CASSYSGHSMSTDTQYF. The covered CDR3 bases are TGTGCCAGCAGTTACTCGGGACACTCTATGAGCACAGATACG.

This clone was seen ten or more times. With the read ending 3 residues before the CDR3 end, the germline J gene is used to fill in that end. This rearrangement joins TRBV20-1 to TRBJ1-6, with TRBD1 matching over 11 bases. The ends lost 1 base at V and 9 bases at J; junction bases unmatched: 2. The CDR3 spans 14 residues. Germline V gene lookup returns CDR1 DFQATT and CDR2 SNEGSKA (reference sequence). The sequenced CDR3 bases are TGCAGTGCTAGAGGGACAGGGGGCGGTTCACCC. Amino acid sequence: CSARGTGGGSP. The whole CDR3 protein reads CSARGTGGGSPLHF.

In its sample, this clone was seen many times. The read terminates 3 residues before the CDR3 end, so the remaining end is supplied by the germline J gene. This sequence joins TRBV9 and TRBJ2-5; 10 bases are a match to TRBD2. V shed 1 base, J shed 4 bases, and the junction held 4 bases outside the gene matches. Germline V gene sequence: CDR1 SGDLS, CDR2 YYNGEE. The length of the CDR3 is 15 residues. The CDR3 region is CASSVRAGGRETQYF. Partial CDR3 DNA: TGTGCCAGCAGCGTACGAGCGGGAGGGCGAGAGACC.

Many counts were recorded for this clone. The read halts 3 residues ahead of the CDR3 end, with the missing end drawn from the germline J gene. The rearrangement uses TRBV7-3 and TRBJ2-1, with 7 bases matching TRBD2. Germline trimming cut 0 bases from V and 4 bases from J; bases unmatched to any gene: 9. The germline V gene has CDR1 SGHTA and CDR2 FQGTGA. CDR3 length: 17 residues. CDR3 in amino acids: CASSLTSGNPPYNEQFF. The CDR3 DNA, read in part, is TGTGCCAGCAGCTTAACCAGCGGGAACCCCCCTTACAATGAG.

This clone was observed many times. The CDR3 goes on 3 residues after the read ends, and that part is filled in from the germline J gene. The rearrangement joins TRBV12-3 or TRBV12-4 to TRBJ2-3; D possibly corresponds to TRBD1 (6 bases). Trimming left V 4 bases short and J 3 bases short, with 8 bases between. This CDR3 is built from 13 residues. The part of the CDR3 DNA that was read is TGTGCCAGCAGTTGGCAGGGGACAGATACG. The encoded protein is CASSWQGTDT. The full-length CDR3 reads as CASSWQGTDTQYF.

As regards this clone: With the read ending 3 residues before the CDR3 end, the germline J gene is used to fill in that end. The chain is built from TRBV7-9 and TRBJ1-5, with D perhaps matching TRBD1 (6 bases). V lost 5 bases and J lost 7, with 12 bases in between. CDR3 length equals 13 residues. Germline V lookup: CDR1 SEHNR, CDR2 FQNEAQ (reference sequence). The CDR3 here is CASSPGQTQPQHF. Partial CDR3 DNA: TGTGCCAGCAGCCCCGGACAGACCCAGCCC.